The subject of this entry is one TCR beta chain. The antigen is unknown. A read error may be the cause here, since a much bigger clone is one base away. Germline V gives CDR1 SGHTA, CDR2 FQGNSA. CDR3 length: 13 residues. The record originates from a study of T cell repertoires in cytomegalovirus infection. About the study: The authors used CMV epitopes that were HLA-C-restricted (recently identified) and HLA-B-restricted (well studied). A matching HLA type, together with CMV infection, was signaled by public TCR beta signatures. The study, taken as a whole, reports: Summed public TCR beta family frequency identified CMV carriers bearing the relevant HLA. It was HLA-C-restricted CMV-specific TCR beta clonotypes that dominated the response ex vivo.

Each CDR3 protein gets one entry after TCRdb re-called the reads with MiXCR. The sample carries roughly 700,000 distinct CDR3 sequences, 30% to 40% recorded once. The chain couples TRBV7-2 to TRBJ1-1; 7 nucleotides align to TRBD1. The starting material was cultured PBMCs, obtained from culture after CMV antigen stimulation. The clonotype was recovered from a human donor in good health (CMV status not recorded). Some clones in this sample may be carry-over from other donors' samples. Written as DNA, the CDR3 is TGTGCCAGCAGCAGGGGGCTCGACACTGGAGCTTTCTTT. It yields the protein CASSRGLDTGAFF.